Given below is one T cell receptor (beta chain) in context. There are 16 residues in the CDR3. Per germline, CDR1 MGHRA and CDR2 YSYEKL. After removal of 4 bases from V and 4 bases from J, the junction contained 11 bases not matched to a gene. The data were produced by immunoSEQ multiplex PCR, yet TCRdb's version contains in-frame clones alone and is incomplete. The profile shows 25,000 or so clones, 77% of them singletons. This sample stems from a study of OX40 agonist ivuxolimab in advanced cancers. The V gene is TRBV4-1, the J gene TRBJ2-3; 7 nucleotides line up with TRBD2. The receptor was isolated from an adult with an advanced solid tumor such as melanoma, head and neck, liver or kidney cancer. Sequencing used CD4+ or CD8+ T cells sorted from blood, obtained in a trial of the OX40 agonist ivuxolimab. The CDR3 reads CASSPRLSAGSDTQYF. The CDR3 nucleotides are TGCGCCAGCAGCCCTCGCCTATCAGCGGGGTCAGATACGCAGTATTTT.